The subject of this entry is one T cell receptor (beta chain). Its matching antigen is unknown. This specimen belongs to a study of T cell repertoires in cytomegalovirus infection. The study, taken as a whole, reports: Pooled public TCR beta family frequency picked out CMV carriers with the relevant HLA. HLA-C-restricted, CMV-specific TCR beta clonotypes were dominant ex vivo.

Via MiXCR, TCRdb re-called the reads, giving one row per CDR3 protein. This table holds hundreds of thousands of distinct CDR3 sequences, around 30% found once. The sample consisted of cultured PBMCs, taken from culture after CMV antigen stimulation. The clonotype originates from a human donor in good health (CMV status not recorded). Some clones in this sample may be carry-over from other donors' samples.

The CDR3 bases are TGTGCCAGCAGTCTGACAGGGGCTCTGAGAGGCTACACCTTC. Its protein product is CASSLTGALRGYTF. The chain couples TRBV12-3 or TRBV12-4 to TRBJ1-2; 8 nucleotides line up with TRBD1. After removal of 5 bases from V and 8 bases from J, the junction contained 10 bases not matched to a gene. The CDR3 length is 14 residues.